The rows below give T cell receptor beta chains drawn from one sample of a study of T cells in Graves' hyperthyroidism and ophthalmopathy. TCRdb processed the multiplex PCR reads anew with MiXCR; each CDR3 protein has one entry. The table shows fewer than 500,000 distinct CDR3 sequences, with about 14% occurring only once. Sequenced sample: blood. The receptors here all came from a man aged 18 to 30 with Graves' ophthalmopathy. The CDR3 runs from the conserved cysteine through the conserved F or W. The order of the fields is J gene, clone size, D gene, V gene, CDR3 protein, CDR3 DNA. D genes are given only for firm matches. The listing skips clone size in some rows; elsewhere it reads once, few, many or a size class.

j_gene: TRBJ1-4
abundance: many
d_gene: NA
v_gene: TRBV28
CDR3aa: CASSPVGSTNEKLFF
CDR3nt: TGTGCCAGCAGCCCGGTTGGATCAACTAATGAAAAACTGTTTTTT

j_gene: TRBJ1-1
abundance: NA
d_gene: TRBD1
v_gene: TRBV5-5
CDR3aa: CASSPGTGITEAFF
CDR3nt: TGTGCCAGCAGTCCCGGGACAGGGATCACTGAAGCTTTCTTT

j_gene: TRBJ2-3
abundance: many
d_gene: NA
v_gene: TRBV12-3/TRBV12-4
CDR3aa: CASNKVGGPDTQYF
CDR3nt: TGTGCCAGCAATAAGGTCGGGGGCCCAGATACGCAGTATTTT

j_gene: TRBJ1-1
abundance: NA
d_gene: NA
v_gene: TRBV25-1
CDR3aa: CASSEVGKNTEAFF
CDR3nt: TGTGCCAGCAGTGAAGTTGGTAAGAACACTGAAGCTTTCTTT

j_gene: TRBJ1-1
abundance: NA
d_gene: NA
v_gene: TRBV18
CDR3aa: CASSPRKVTNTEAFF
CDR3nt: TGTGCCAGCTCACCACGCAAGGTTACGAACACTGAAGCTTTCTTT

j_gene: TRBJ2-4
abundance: many
d_gene: NA
v_gene: TRBV18
CDR3aa: CASSPGSDIQYF
CDR3nt: TGTGCCAGCTCACCGGGAAGTGACATTCAGTACTTC

j_gene: TRBJ2-7
abundance: NA
d_gene: NA
v_gene: TRBV4-1
CDR3aa: CASSQTSGLSSYEQYF
CDR3nt: TGCGCCAGCAGCCAAACTTCGGGACTGAGCTCCTACGAGCAGTACTTC

j_gene: TRBJ1-5
abundance: many
d_gene: NA
v_gene: TRBV6-1
CDR3aa: CASRQPRGVYNINQPQHF
CDR3nt: TGTGCCAGCAGACAGCCCCGCGGGGTGTATAACATCAATCAGCCCCAGCATTTT

j_gene: TRBJ2-5
abundance: many
d_gene: TRBD1
v_gene: TRBV20-1
CDR3aa: CACPPTGVRETQYF
CDR3nt: TGCGCCTGCCCGCCAACAGGGGTTAGAGAGACCCAGTACTTC

j_gene: TRBJ2-7
abundance: many
d_gene: NA
v_gene: TRBV5-6
CDR3aa: CASSAEGGWGYEQYF
CDR3nt: TGTGCCAGCAGCGCGGAAGGAGGTTGGGGATACGAGCAGTACTTC

j_gene: TRBJ2-4
abundance: few
d_gene: NA
v_gene: TRBV20-1
CDR3aa: CSAEETGKNIQYF
CDR3nt: TGCAGCGCAGAGGAGACTGGCAAAAACATTCAGTACTTC

j_gene: TRBJ1-4
abundance: few
d_gene: TRBD1
v_gene: TRBV11-2
CDR3aa: CASSLVGTGRLLFF
CDR3nt: TGTGCCAGCAGCTTAGTCGGGACAGGGAGGCTACTGTTTTTT

j_gene: TRBJ1-6
abundance: few
d_gene: TRBD1
v_gene: TRBV10-3
CDR3aa: CAISEQGQTNSPLHF
CDR3nt: TGTGCCATCAGTGAGCAGGGACAGACTAATTCACCCCTCCACTTT

j_gene: TRBJ1-3
abundance: few
d_gene: NA
v_gene: TRBV25-1
CDR3aa: CASSEGTMPGNTIYF
CDR3nt: TGTGCCAGCAGTGAAGGAACCATGCCCGGAAACACCATATATTTT

j_gene: TRBJ2-7
abundance: once
d_gene: TRBD2
v_gene: TRBV3-1
CDR3aa: CASSQDSAGRGEQYF
CDR3nt: TGTGCCAGCAGCCAAGATTCAGCGGGGAGAGGGGAGCAGTACTTC

j_gene: TRBJ1-2
abundance: NA
d_gene: TRBD1
v_gene: TRBV2
CDR3aa: CASTGQTNYGYTF
CDR3nt: TGTGCCAGCACGGGACAGACCAACTATGGCTACACCTTC

j_gene: TRBJ1-5
abundance: many
d_gene: NA
v_gene: TRBV3-1
CDR3aa: CASSQLYSSNQPQHF
CDR3nt: TGTGCCAGCAGCCAACTATACAGTAGCAATCAGCCCCAGCATTTT

j_gene: TRBJ1-3
abundance: many
d_gene: NA
v_gene: TRBV30
CDR3aa: CAWKRQGSAGNTIYF
CDR3nt: TGTGCCTGGAAACGGCAGGGTTCCGCTGGAAACACCATATATTTT

j_gene: TRBJ2-7
abundance: many
d_gene: TRBD2
v_gene: TRBV30
CDR3aa: CAWSDPTSGAYEQYF
CDR3nt: TGTGCCTGGAGTGACCCGACTAGCGGGGCATACGAGCAGTACTTC

j_gene: TRBJ2-3
abundance: NA
d_gene: TRBD2
v_gene: TRBV7-8
CDR3aa: CASSLGPLGGGDTQYF
CDR3nt: TGTGCCAGCAGCTTAGGCCCGTTGGGGGGGGGAGATACGCAGTATTTT

j_gene: TRBJ2-3
abundance: few
d_gene: NA
v_gene: TRBV24-1
CDR3aa: CATSDRGARTDTQYF
CDR3nt: TGTGCCACCAGTGATAGGGGGGCCCGCACAGATACGCAGTATTTT

j_gene: TRBJ1-2
abundance: many
d_gene: TRBD1
v_gene: TRBV20-1
CDR3aa: CSARLQGARISGYTF
CDR3nt: TGCAGTGCTAGGTTACAGGGGGCGCGGATCTCTGGCTACACCTTC

j_gene: TRBJ2-7
abundance: many
d_gene: NA
v_gene: TRBV3-1
CDR3aa: CASSQGPGRTYEQYF
CDR3nt: TGTGCCAGCAGCCAAGGGCCGGGACGGACCTACGAGCAGTACTTC

j_gene: TRBJ2-7
abundance: many
d_gene: NA
v_gene: TRBV2
CDR3aa: CASSRDGTSYEQYF
CDR3nt: TGTGCCAGCAGCCGGGACGGAACGTCCTACGAGCAGTACTTC

j_gene: TRBJ2-5
abundance: NA
d_gene: NA
v_gene: TRBV9
CDR3aa: CASSVDGGWMAQYF
CDR3nt: TGTGCCAGCAGCGTAGATGGGGGGTGGATGGCCCAGTACTTC

j_gene: TRBJ2-5
abundance: many
d_gene: TRBD2
v_gene: TRBV4-1
CDR3aa: CASSQDGRAGLGLAAQETQYF
CDR3nt: TGCGCCAGCAGCCAAGATGGGAGGGCAGGGCTAGGACTAGCGGCACAAGAGACCCAGTACTTC

j_gene: TRBJ2-3
abundance: many
d_gene: NA
v_gene: TRBV5-1
CDR3aa: CASSLEVAGTDTQYF
CDR3nt: TGTGCCAGCAGCTTGGAGGTAGCGGGCACAGATACGCAGTATTTT

j_gene: TRBJ2-3
abundance: many
d_gene: NA
v_gene: TRBV5-1
CDR3aa: CASREGGATDTQYF
CDR3nt: TGCGCCAGCAGGGAGGGCGGAGCCACAGATACGCAGTATTTT

j_gene: TRBJ2-7
abundance: NA
d_gene: TRBD2
v_gene: TRBV4-1
CDR3aa: CASSRQATSGASFPEQYF
CDR3nt: TGCGCCAGCAGCCGCCAAGCAACTAGCGGGGCCTCCTTCCCTGAGCAGTACTTC

j_gene: TRBJ2-7
abundance: many
d_gene: TRBD2
v_gene: TRBV3-1
CDR3aa: CASSPIAGRGAHYEQYF
CDR3nt: TGTGCCAGCAGTCCTATAGCGGGAAGGGGGGCCCACTACGAGCAGTACTTC

j_gene: TRBJ2-4
abundance: many
d_gene: TRBD1
v_gene: TRBV11-2
CDR3aa: CASSPGQVLTKNIQYF
CDR3nt: TGTGCCAGCAGCCCCGGACAGGTTCTAACCAAAAACATTCAGTACTTC

j_gene: TRBJ1-1
abundance: many
d_gene: TRBD1
v_gene: TRBV4-1
CDR3aa: CASSQEPGQGHTEAFF
CDR3nt: TGCGCCAGCAGCCAAGAACCGGGACAGGGACACACTGAAGCTTTCTTT

j_gene: TRBJ2-7
abundance: many
d_gene: NA
v_gene: TRBV7-8
CDR3aa: CASQAAGGVSEQYF
CDR3nt: TGTGCCAGTCAAGCGGCTGGGGGCGTTAGTGAGCAGTACTTC

j_gene: TRBJ1-1
abundance: many
d_gene: NA
v_gene: TRBV19
CDR3aa: CASSGHITEAFF
CDR3nt: TGTGCCAGTAGCGGACACATCACTGAAGCTTTCTTT

j_gene: TRBJ2-1
abundance: many
d_gene: NA
v_gene: TRBV3-1
CDR3aa: CASSLYRTAVGEQFF
CDR3nt: TGTGCCAGCAGCCTATATAGGACGGCCGTAGGTGAGCAGTTCTTC

j_gene: TRBJ2-7
abundance: many
d_gene: TRBD1
v_gene: TRBV6-1
CDR3aa: CASSAQQGIGYEQYF
CDR3nt: TGTGCCAGCAGTGCACAACAGGGGATTGGCTACGAGCAGTACTTC

j_gene: TRBJ1-1
abundance: few
d_gene: TRBD1
v_gene: TRBV4-1
CDR3aa: CASSQDRQGAHTEAFF
CDR3nt: TGCGCCAGCAGCCAAGATCGGCAGGGGGCGCACACTGAAGCTTTCTTT

j_gene: TRBJ1-4
abundance: many
d_gene: NA
v_gene: TRBV5-1
CDR3aa: CASSLGGIGEKLFF
CDR3nt: TGCGCCAGCAGCTTGGGTGGGATTGGTGAAAAACTGTTTTTT

j_gene: TRBJ2-3
abundance: few
d_gene: NA
v_gene: TRBV5-1
CDR3aa: CASSLAVRTDTQYF
CDR3nt: TGCGCCAGCAGCTTGGCCGTGAGGACAGATACGCAGTATTTT

j_gene: TRBJ2-7
abundance: NA
d_gene: NA
v_gene: TRBV11-3
CDR3aa: CAGSLDPAGVGEQYF
CDR3nt: TGTGCCGGCAGCTTAGATCCGGCAGGGGTCGGCGAGCAGTACTTC

j_gene: TRBJ2-7
abundance: many
d_gene: TRBD2
v_gene: TRBV12-3/TRBV12-4
CDR3aa: CASSTGTSGRAYEQYF
CDR3nt: TGTGCCAGCAGCACCGGGACTAGCGGGAGAGCCTACGAGCAGTACTTC

j_gene: TRBJ2-1
abundance: many
d_gene: TRBD2
v_gene: TRBV18
CDR3aa: CASSPPSSGSGHEQFF
CDR3nt: TGTGCCAGCTCACCACCGTCTAGCGGGAGCGGTCATGAGCAGTTCTTC

j_gene: TRBJ2-7
abundance: many
d_gene: TRBD2
v_gene: TRBV6-1
CDR3aa: CASRREASGPYEQYF
CDR3nt: TGTGCCAGCAGAAGAGAGGCTAGCGGACCCTACGAGCAGTACTTC

j_gene: TRBJ2-3
abundance: NA
d_gene: TRBD2
v_gene: TRBV6-2/TRBV6-3
CDR3aa: CASSYLLASGSSTDTQYF
CDR3nt: TGTGCCAGCAGTTACCTTTTGGCTAGCGGTTCTAGCACAGATACGCAGTATTTT

j_gene: TRBJ2-2
abundance: NA
d_gene: NA
v_gene: TRBV2
CDR3aa: CASNSQGDTGELFF
CDR3nt: TGTGCCAGCAATTCGCAGGGAGACACCGGGGAGCTGTTTTTT

j_gene: TRBJ1-6
abundance: NA
d_gene: TRBD1
v_gene: TRBV4-1
CDR3aa: CASSSGDRETPLHF
CDR3nt: TGCGCCAGCAGCTCCGGGGACAGGGAAACACCCCTCCACTTT

j_gene: TRBJ1-1
abundance: many
d_gene: NA
v_gene: TRBV20-1
CDR3aa: CSAREALNTEAFF
CDR3nt: TGCAGTGCTAGAGAGGCCTTAAACACTGAAGCTTTCTTT

j_gene: TRBJ2-2
abundance: few
d_gene: NA
v_gene: TRBV4-1
CDR3aa: CASSQDLGAGTGELFF
CDR3nt: TGCGCCAGCAGCCAAGATCTTGGGGCGGGGACCGGGGAGCTGTTTTTT

j_gene: TRBJ2-7
abundance: many
d_gene: NA
v_gene: TRBV7-9
CDR3aa: CASSSVLAGHLSYEQYF
CDR3nt: TGTGCCAGCAGCTCAGTGCTGGCAGGTCACCTCTCCTACGAGCAGTACTTC

j_gene: TRBJ2-5
abundance: many
d_gene: TRBD2
v_gene: TRBV20-1
CDR3aa: CSAISGAFQETQYF
CDR3nt: TGCAGTGCTATTAGCGGGGCCTTCCAAGAGACCCAGTACTTC

j_gene: TRBJ2-1
abundance: many
d_gene: TRBD1
v_gene: TRBV4-2
CDR3aa: CASSQRGQETDEQFF
CDR3nt: TGTGCCAGCAGCCAAAGGGGACAGGAAACGGATGAGCAGTTCTTC

j_gene: TRBJ2-1
abundance: NA
d_gene: TRBD2
v_gene: TRBV7-9
CDR3aa: CASSKPGTSGNNEQFF
CDR3nt: TGTGCCAGCAGCAAGCCCGGGACTAGCGGAAACAATGAGCAGTTCTTC